A single sample gave rise to the 13 T cell receptor beta chains below, sequenced in a study of CD8 T cells in ankylosing spondylitis. Study-level results: The study identified a TCR beta motif of seven or eight highly homologous variants that appeared characteristic of ankylosing spondylitis blood.

TCRdb re-analysed the 5' RACE reads in MiXCR, keeping a single row per CDR3 protein. This table has a few hundred thousand distinct CDR3 sequences, approximately 7.4% appearing once. Their antigens remain unidentified. What was sequenced was blood, either unsorted or a sorted T cell fraction (not recorded which). The receptor source for this set is a male donor with ankylosing spondylitis.

This clonotype was seen many times. The gene calls are TRBV27 and TRBJ2-7; a possible D gene is TRBD1 (6 bases). V dropped 8 bases and J dropped 0 bases, with 20 bases sitting between them. The CDR3 contains 16 residues. CDR1 and CDR2 (germline): MNHEY, SMNVEV (reference sequence). The CDR3 is CASGGFGRGFSYEQYF. In DNA form, the CDR3 reads TGTGCCAGCGGGGGTTTCGGCAGGGGCTTCTCCTACGAGCAGTACTTC.

This clonotype was counted ten times or more. V is TRBV28 and J is TRBJ2-1; 9 bases line up with TRBD2. V was pared by 3 bases and J by 5 bases, with 2 bases of the junction left unmatched. Germline V gene sequence: CDR1 MDHEN, CDR2 SYDVKM. CDR3 length: 14 amino acids. In nucleotides, the CDR3 is TGTGCCAGCAGTTTGCTAGCGGGGAACAATGAGCAGTTCTTC. Its translation is CASSLLAGNNEQFF.

This clonotype was found many times. The chain recombines TRBV6-1 with TRBJ2-1; possibly TRBD1 for D (6 bases). There are 14 residues in the CDR3. V lost 8 bases and J lost 2, with 13 bases in between. The V gene's germline CDR1 is MNHNS and CDR2 SASEGT. CDR3 protein: CASGNGGPYNEQFF. CDR3 DNA sequence: TGTGCCAGCGGTAATGGGGGCCCCTACAATGAGCAGTTCTTC.

As for this clonotype: One end of the junction does not line up with germline, which may come from a read error. V is TRBV20-1 and J is TRBJ2-2; perhaps TRBD2 as D (5 bases). CDR1 DFQATT and CDR2 SNEGSKA come from the germline V gene (reference sequence). The CDR3 sequence is 17 residues long. CDR3 loop: CCARYGVSCANTGELFF. CDR3 coding DNA: TGCTGTGCTAGATACGGGGTCAGCTGCGCGAACACCGGGGAGCTGTTTTTT.

This clonotype was recorded a few times. This chain uses TRBV19 with TRBJ1-1, with D uncertain. The length of the CDR3 is 13 residues. In germline, CDR1 is LNHDA, CDR2 SQIVND (reference sequence). V was pared by 5 bases and J by 5 bases, with 12 bases between. This chain's CDR3 is CASSPVTGTEAFF. The CDR3 bases are TGTGCCAGTAGTCCGGTAACGGGGACTGAAGCTTTCTTT.

This clonotype was seen ten or more times. The chain carries TRBV9 and TRBJ1-2; possibly TRBD1 for D (6 bases). V lost 4 bases, J lost 4 bases, and 14 bases lay in between. The germline V gene has CDR1 SGDLS and CDR2 YYNGEE. This CDR3 has 14 amino acids. The CDR3 DNA is TGTGCCAGCAGCCTGGGGGGGGCGGTCTATGGCTACACCTTC. It encodes CASSLGGAVYGYTF. The full variable domain, completed using reference TRBV9 and TRBJ1-2, is DSGVTQTPKHLITATGQRVTLRCSPRSGDLSVYWYQQSLDQGLQFLIQYYNGEERAKGNILERFSAQQFPDLHSELNLSSLELGDSALYFCASSLGGAVYGYTFGSGTRLTVV.

This clonotype was counted many times. This sequence joins TRBV21-1 and TRBJ2-4; the table's D gene call, TRBD1, was not cross checked with the DNA. TRBV21-1 is marked as a pseudogene. The CDR3 loop spans 19 amino acids. The CDR3 loop reads CASSKPPGATRGAYDIQYF. The CDR3 DNA reads as TGTGCCAGCAGCAAACCCCCTGGGGCAACCCGGGGGGCCTATGACATTCAGTACTTC.

The chain joins TRBV5-5 to TRBJ2-1, with 9 bases identical to TRBD2. Looked up from germline, CDR1 is SGHKS and CDR2 is YYEKEE (reference sequence). The trim removed 3 bases at V and 7 bases at J, leaving 5 bases unmatched. This CDR3 is built from 14 residues. CDR3 nucleotide sequence: TGTGCCAGCAGCTGGCTAGCGGGGAAGAATGAGCAGTTCTTC. This translates into CASSWLAGKNEQFF. Full variable domain (rest looked up from reference TRBV5-5 and TRBJ2-1): DAGVTQSPTHLIKTRGQQVTLRCSPISGHKSVSWYQQVLGQGPQFIFQYYEKEERGRGNFPDRFSARQFPNYSSELNVNALLLGDSALYLCASSWLAGKNEQFFGPGTRLTVL.

This clonotype appeared many times. The V gene is TRBV6-1, the J gene TRBJ2-5; TRBD2 aligns across 9 bases. J gave up 2 bases and V 6 bases, and 7 bases lay outside the gene matches. The CDR3 is 15 residues long. Germline V lookup: CDR1 MNHNS, CDR2 SASEGT. As DNA, the CDR3 is TGTGCCAGCAGCCTACTAGCGGGCCTGCAAGAGACCCAGTACTTC. It is translated as CASSLLAGLQETQYF.

This clonotype showed up just a few times. The CDR3 region has the DNA TGTGCCAGCGGATTTAGGGCTAGCGGCAGTCACACAGATACGCAGTATTTT. Translated, it gives CASGFRASGSHTDTQYF. The rearrangement uses TRBV7-6 and TRBJ2-3, with 7 positions matching TRBD2. CDR3 length equals 17 residues. The germline gives CDR1 SGHVS, CDR2 FNYEAQ. J gave up 2 bases and V 8 bases, and 16 bases lay outside the gene matches.

At least ten counts were recorded for this clonotype. An end of the junction differs from the germline gene, which may be a read error. The J gene is TRBJ2-2, the V gene TRBV20-1, with 11 bases matching TRBD1. CDR1 is DFQATT and CDR2 is SNEGSKA in the germline V gene (reference sequence). The CDR3 has 16 residues. The CDR3 DNA sequence: TGCAGTGCTCGAGAATTGGGACAGGGGGAAACCGGGGAGCTGTTTTTT. Encoded protein: CSARELGQGETGELFF.

Ten or more counts support this clonotype. The chain couples TRBV6-5 to TRBJ1-1; D gene uncertain. V was trimmed by 2 bases and J by 1 base, leaving 5 bases between them. Per germline, CDR1 MNHEY and CDR2 SVGAGI. The CDR3 is 13 residues long. CDR3 loop: CASSYVPNTEAFF. CDR3 in DNA: TGTGCCAGCAGTTACGTGCCGAACACTGAAGCTTTCTTT.

This clonotype was counted many times. The V call is TRBV28, the J call TRBJ2-7; 8 nucleotides match TRBD2. This CDR3 is built from 14 residues. J gave up 3 bases and V 10 bases, and 11 bases lay outside the gene matches. CDR1 MDHEN and CDR2 SYDVKM come from the germline V gene. CDR3 in DNA: TGTGCCACCAGGGTTTCGGCGGGAGGCTACGAGCAGTACTTC. Translated, it gives CATRVSAGGYEQYF.